The 13 T cell receptor beta chains below all came from one sample that was sequenced in a study of persistence of HIV-infected CD4 T cells. Sequencing used immunoSEQ version 4 in survey mode. Sequencing used immunoSEQ multiplex PCR; TCRdb keeps in-frame clones, though not all of them. The sample has around 30,000 clones, 65% to 90% seen once. Overlapping HIV-1 Gag 15-mer peptides at around 0.91 ug per peptide per mL were used. Memory cells lacking CD40L and CD69 with high CD45RO were sorted. What these receptors recognize is not known. This specimen consisted of CD4+ T cells sorted from PBMCs after approximately 19-hour stimulation, obtained from a patient who received antiretroviral therapy. The receptors derive from an adult woman with HIV who was CMV-seropositive.

V usage is TRBV1 and J usage is TRBJ1-2; the table gives TRBD1 as D, unverified against the DNA. TRBV1 is a listed pseudogene. The CDR3 contains 8 residues. CDR3 sequence: CTSSPGTF. The CDR3 DNA follows: TGCACCAGCAGCCCAGGCACCTTC.

This clone was detected a few times. The V call is TRBV15, the J call TRBJ1-5; TRBD1 is a possible D gene (5 bases). V was clipped by 5 bases and J by 4 bases, with 9 bases between them. The CDR3 spans 13 residues. Germline values: CDR1 LNHNV, CDR2 YYDKDF (reference sequence). In nucleotides, the CDR3 is TGTGCCACCAGCGTCCAGGGTAATCAGCCCCAGCATTTT. Translating gives CATSVQGNQPQHF. Filled out from reference TRBV15 and TRBJ1-5, the complete variable domain reads DAMVIQNPRYQVTQFGKPVTLSCSQTLNHNVMYWYQQKSSQAPKLLFHYYDKDFNNEADTPDNFQSRRPNTSFCFLDIRSPGLGDTAMYLCATSVQGNQPQHFGDGTRLSIL.

This chain uses TRBV10-2 with TRBJ2-1, with 12 bases fitting TRBD2. CDR3 length: 15 amino acids. CDR1 and CDR2 (germline): WSHSY, SAAADI. The V and J ends lost 6 bases and 8 bases, in that order; junction bases with no gene match: 8. The CDR3 bases are TGCGCCAGCAGCGACTGGACTAGCGGGAAGTATGAGCAGTTCTTC. As protein: CASSDWTSGKYEQFF.

The chain couples TRBV3-1 (or the pseudogene TRBV3-2) to TRBJ1-2; D is undetermined. The CDR3 runs 14 residues. CDR1 and CDR2 (germline): LGHDT, YNNKEL (reference sequence). V lost 7 bases and J 3 bases, leaving 15 bases between the germline ends. The CDR3 sequence is CASNEGLKDYGYTF. CDR3 in DNA: TGTGCCAGCAACGAAGGGTTGAAGGACTATGGCTACACCTTC.

This chain uses TRBV19 with TRBJ1-3; TRBD1 aligns across 7 bases. V shed 5 bases and J 3 bases; nucleotides not matched to a gene: 13. Germline lookup yields CDR1 LNHDA and CDR2 SQIVND (reference sequence). The CDR3 extends over 17 amino acids. The CDR3 DNA follows: TGTGCCAGTAGTCCAAACCGACAGGGCAGAAATGGAAACACCATATATTTT. Amino acids: CASSPNRQGRNGNTIYF.

Only a few counts were recorded for this clone. The V gene is TRBV7-8, the J gene TRBJ2-6, with D possibly being TRBD1 (6 bases). This CDR3 is built from 17 residues. V was clipped by 4 bases and J by 0 bases, with 13 bases between them. Germline V lookup: CDR1 SGHVS, CDR2 FQNEAQ. The CDR3 DNA reads as TGTGCCAGCAGCTACCTCACAGGGAGCTCTGGGGCCAACGTCCTGACTTTC. This gives the protein CASSYLTGSSGANVLTF.

The rearrangement links TRBV3-1 (or the pseudogene TRBV3-2) to TRBJ2-1; 7 bases line up with TRBD2. The trim removed 4 bases at V and 11 bases at J, leaving 8 bases unmatched. Germline V lookup: CDR1 LGHDT, CDR2 YNNKEL (reference sequence). CDR3 length equals 13 residues. CDR3 amino acids: CASSPKGGVKQFF. In DNA form, the CDR3 reads TGTGCCAGCAGCCCGAAGGGAGGGGTTAAGCAGTTCTTC.

The genes are TRBV3-1 (or the pseudogene TRBV3-2) and TRBJ2-5; TRBD2 matches 10 bases. CDR3 length: 16 residues. The V and J ends lost 4 bases and 5 bases, in that order; junction bases with no gene match: 10. Germline CDR1 LGHDT, CDR2 YNNKEL (reference sequence). For the CDR3, the DNA is TGTGCCAGCAGCCCTACTAGCGGGGAGAGTTGGGAGACCCAGTACTTC. It codes for CASSPTSGESWETQYF.

This chain uses TRBV7-6 with TRBJ1-6; D is unresolved. Germline V gives CDR1 SGHVS, CDR2 FNYEAQ. V was trimmed by 4 bases and J by 7 bases, leaving 8 bases between them. The CDR3 spans 13 residues. This chain's CDR3 is CASSSGSNSPLHF. In DNA, the CDR3 is TGTGCCAGCAGCTCGGGCTCAAATTCACCCCTCCACTTT. Full variable domain (outside the CDR3, taken from reference TRBV7-6 and TRBJ1-6): GAGVSQSPRYKVTKRGQDVALRCDPISGHVSLYWYRQALGQGPEFLTYFNYEAQQDKSGLPNDRFSAERPEGSISTLTIQRTEQRDSAMYRCASSSGSNSPLHFGNGTRLTVT.

The chain recombines TRBV18 with TRBJ1-1; D unresolved. The length of the CDR3 is 14 residues. Germline loops: CDR1 KGHSH, CDR2 LQKENI. Trimming left V 6 bases short and J 0 bases short, with 11 bases between. The CDR3 reads CASSPGIMNTEAFF. The CDR3 DNA is TGTGCCAGCTCCCCAGGAATTATGAACACTGAAGCTTTCTTT.

The chain couples TRBV6-5 to TRBJ1-2; D gene ambiguous. Germline loops: CDR1 MNHEY, CDR2 SVGAGI. CDR3 length: 13 amino acids. V lost 5 bases, J lost 7 bases, and 14 bases lay in between. The CDR3 region is CASSPIFSSGYTF. The CDR3 nucleotides read TGTGCCAGCAGTCCCATCTTTAGCAGTGGCTACACCTTC.

This chain connects TRBV6-5 to TRBJ1-2; 7 nucleotides match TRBD1. Germline CDR1 is MNHEY and CDR2 is SVGAGI. V was pared by 4 bases and J by 1 base, with 3 bases of the junction left unmatched. This CDR3 is built from 14 residues. In nucleotides, the CDR3 is TGTGCCAGCAGTTGGACAGGACGTAACTATGGCTACACCTTC. Its protein is CASSWTGRNYGYTF.

This chain joins TRBV18 and TRBJ2-7; TRBD1 matches 11 bases. After removal of 4 bases from V and 6 bases from J, the junction contained 11 bases not matched to a gene. Germline V gene data show CDR1 as KGHSH and CDR2 as LQKENI. The CDR3 length is 16 residues. The CDR3 spells CASSLRAGQGVAEQYF. The CDR3 DNA reads as TGTGCCAGCTCACTCCGAGCGGGACAGGGGGTTGCCGAGCAGTACTTC.